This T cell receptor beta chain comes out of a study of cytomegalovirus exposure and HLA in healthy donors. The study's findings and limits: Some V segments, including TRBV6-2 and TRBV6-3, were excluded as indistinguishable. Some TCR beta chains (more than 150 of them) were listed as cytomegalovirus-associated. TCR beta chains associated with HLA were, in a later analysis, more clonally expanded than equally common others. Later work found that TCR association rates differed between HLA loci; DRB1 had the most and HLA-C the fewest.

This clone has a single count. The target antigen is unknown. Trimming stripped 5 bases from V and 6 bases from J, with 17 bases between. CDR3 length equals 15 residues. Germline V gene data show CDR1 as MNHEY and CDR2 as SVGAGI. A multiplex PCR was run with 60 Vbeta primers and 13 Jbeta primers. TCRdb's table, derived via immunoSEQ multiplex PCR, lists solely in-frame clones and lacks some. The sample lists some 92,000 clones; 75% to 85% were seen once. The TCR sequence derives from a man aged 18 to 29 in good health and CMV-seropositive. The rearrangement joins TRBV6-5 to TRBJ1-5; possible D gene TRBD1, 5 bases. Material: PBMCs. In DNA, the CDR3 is TGTGCCAGCAGTAAAACGGGGGAATCTATTCAGCCCCAGCATTTT. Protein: CASSKTGESIQPQHF.